These 27 T cell receptor beta chains were sequenced from one sample in a study of cytomegalovirus exposure and HLA in healthy donors. 60 Vbeta and 13 Jbeta primers were used in PCR. The method was immunoSEQ multiplex PCR; TCRdb's version includes in-frame clones alone and lacks a portion of them. The sample carries approximately 140,000 clones, about four fifths recorded once. Sequenced material: PBMCs. The receptors stem from a middle-aged man in good health and CMV-seropositive.

The V and J genes are TRBV12-5 and TRBJ2-3, with a tentative D call TRBD1 (6 bases). Trimming stripped 2 bases from V and 9 bases from J, with 12 bases between. The CDR3 covers 13 residues. Germline CDR1 reads LGHNT; CDR2 reads FRNRAP. CDR3 in amino acids: CASGLIQGQTQYF. CDR3 bases: TGTGCTAGTGGTTTGATACAGGGTCAAACGCAGTATTTT.

The chain combines TRBV27 with TRBJ1-3, with unresolved D. Germline CDR1 is MNHEY and CDR2 is SMNVEV (reference sequence). The germline V and J ends were trimmed by 6 bases and 0 bases, with 6 bases remaining between them. This CDR3 spans 13 amino acids. The CDR3 DNA reads as TGTGCCAGCAGACCACACTCTGGAAACACCATATATTTT. Translated: CASRPHSGNTIYF.

The genes are TRBV27 and TRBJ2-7, with 7 bases lining up with TRBD1. Per the germline V gene, CDR1 is MNHEY and CDR2 is SMNVEV (reference sequence). V shed 7 bases, J shed 6 bases, and the junction held 9 bases outside the gene matches. The CDR3 contains 13 residues. As DNA, the CDR3 is TGTGCCAGCAAAGGCCACAGGGGAAGCGAGCAGTACTTC. It codes for CASKGHRGSEQYF.

J is TRBJ2-3 and V is TRBV5-1; 7 bases match TRBD2. V dropped 6 bases and J dropped 0; count of bases not matched to a gene: 4. The CDR3 runs 14 residues. CDR1 and CDR2 (germline): SGHRS, YFSETQ. CDR3 region: CASMRGLSTDTQYF. The CDR3 DNA is TGCGCCAGCATGCGGGGGTTAAGCACAGATACGCAGTATTTT.

V is TRBV7-9 and J is TRBJ2-5, with a weak D call TRBD1 (5 bases). Germline CDR1 SEHNR, CDR2 FQNEAQ (reference sequence). The germline V and J ends were trimmed by 1 base and 7 bases, with 19 bases remaining between them. This CDR3 is 16 amino acids long. The CDR3 bases are TGTGCCAGCAGCTTAGATCTCAGGGAATCAACGCGGACCCAGTACTTC. Translation: CASSLDLRESTRTQYF.

This clone turned up a few times. The CDR3 protein is CASSVARGQGADTEAFF. CDR3 nucleotides: TGTGCCAGCAGCGTAGCCCGGGGACAGGGGGCAGACACTGAAGCTTTCTTT. This chain connects TRBV9 to TRBJ1-1; TRBD1 aligns across 12 bases. After removal of 0 bases from V and 3 bases from J, the junction contained 6 bases not matched to a gene. This CDR3 spans 17 amino acids. Germline lookup yields CDR1 SGDLS and CDR2 YYNGEE.

This clone occurred a few times. The J gene is TRBJ2-3, the V gene TRBV4-1; 11 bases line up with TRBD2. With 1 base clipped from V and 3 bases from J, the junction kept 3 bases outside the gene matches. This CDR3 has 16 amino acids. Germline loops: CDR1 MGHRA, CDR2 YSYEKL. The CDR3 DNA reads TGCGCCAGCAGCCAAGCACTAGCGGGAGCAACAGATACGCAGTATTTT. Amino acids: CASSQALAGATDTQYF.

This sequence joins TRBV27 and TRBJ2-7, with 7 nucleotides matching TRBD2. This CDR3 comprises 13 residues. From germline, CDR1 is MNHEY and CDR2 SMNVEV (reference sequence). V was clipped by 2 bases and J by 6 bases; unmatched bases: 4. CDR3 DNA: TGTGCCAGCAGTTTAAGACTAGCTGGCGAGCAGTACTTC. This codes for CASSLRLAGEQYF.

This clone was detected only a few times. The chain recombines TRBV9 with TRBJ2-3, with D possibly TRBD2 on 5 matching bases. Germline lookup yields CDR1 SGDLS and CDR2 YYNGEE. V dropped 4 bases and J dropped 1 base, with 7 bases sitting between them. The CDR3 is 13 residues long. The CDR3 DNA is TGTGCCAGCAGCCTGGAGGGCACAGATACGCAGTATTTT. Protein product: CASSLEGTDTQYF.

This clone came up a few times. The rearrangement joins TRBV5-4 to TRBJ1-3; D not resolved. This CDR3 region has 14 residues. Looked up from germline, CDR1 is SGHNT and CDR2 is YYREEE (reference sequence). The germline V and J ends were trimmed by 4 bases and 1 base, with 9 bases remaining between them. CDR3 loop: CASSDTTSGNTIYF. The CDR3 DNA sequence: TGTGCCAGCAGCGATACTACTTCTGGAAACACCATATATTTT.

The CDR3 DNA sequence: TGCGCCAGCAGCTTAGACGGAGGGCAAAGGGATGAAAAACTGTTTTTT. Protein: CASSLDGGQRDEKLFF. The rearrangement uses TRBV5-1 and TRBJ1-4; D not certain. CDR3 length: 16 residues. CDR1 and CDR2 from the germline V gene are SGHRS and YFSETQ. Trimming removed 2 bases at V and 6 bases at J, with 17 bases between.

This clone was seen only a few times. The chain has TRBV27 and TRBJ1-2; TRBD1 matches 9 bases. This CDR3 spans 14 amino acids. Germline V lookup: CDR1 MNHEY, CDR2 SMNVEV (reference sequence). The V gene end was trimmed by 6 bases and the J gene end by 4 bases; junction bases not matched to a gene: 6. CDR3 in DNA: TGTGCCAGCAGGTACGGGACAGGGAGCTATGGCTACACCTTC. Protein sequence: CASRYGTGSYGYTF.

This clone is a singleton in its sample. V is TRBV10-3 and J is TRBJ1-5, with TRBD1 matching 7 bases. V trimming: 3 bases; J trimming: 2 bases; junction bases outside the gene matches: 7. The CDR3 covers 16 residues. The germline V gene encodes CDR1 ENHRY and CDR2 SYGVKD. The CDR3 DNA is TGTGCCATCAGTGATCCGACAGGGCTCCGCAATCAGCCCCAGCATTTT. It is translated as CAISDPTGLRNQPQHF.

This rearrangement joins TRBV7-9 to TRBJ2-1; D is possibly TRBD1 (5 bases). V was cut by 5 bases and J by 5 bases, with 10 bases left in between. CDR1 is SEHNR and CDR2 is FQNEAQ in the germline V gene (reference sequence). CDR3 size: 13 residues. In DNA, the CDR3 is TGTGCCAGCAGCGACGACAGAGACAATGAGCAGTTCTTC. It yields the protein CASSDDRDNEQFF.

V is TRBV5-1 and J is TRBJ2-2, with no clear D. This CDR3 spans 13 amino acids. V was clipped by 4 bases and J by 5 bases, with 9 bases between them. Germline V lookup: CDR1 SGHRS, CDR2 YFSETQ. The CDR3 reads CASSVRRTGELFF. In nucleotides, the CDR3 is TGCGCCAGCAGCGTTCGGCGGACCGGGGAGCTGTTTTTT. The full variable domain, its missing parts supplied by reference TRBV5-1 and TRBJ2-2, is KAGVTQTPRYLIKTRGQQVTLSCSPISGHRSVSWYQQTPGQGLQFLFEYFSETQRNKGNFPGRFSGRQFSNSRSEMNVSTLELGDSALYLCASSVRRTGELFFGEGSRLTVL.

The J gene is TRBJ1-2, the V gene TRBV4-3; D perhaps matches TRBD1 (6 bases). The V and J ends lost 0 bases and 7 bases respectively, with 12 bases between them. CDR1 and CDR2 (germline): LGHNA, YSLEER. CDR3 length: 14 amino acids. CDR3 protein: CASSQDRSQGGYTF. The CDR3 DNA sequence: TGCGCCAGCAGCCAAGATCGGTCACAGGGTGGCTACACCTTC.

The V call is TRBV7-9, the J call TRBJ1-2; 7 nucleotides agree with TRBD1. This CDR3 has 13 residues. Germline assignment: CDR1 SEHNR and CDR2 FQNEAQ (reference sequence). J lost 4 bases, V lost 5 bases, and 4 bases had no gene match. The CDR3 bases are TGTGCCAGCAGCCAAGGGACAGCCTATGGCTACACCTTC. The encoded protein is CASSQGTAYGYTF. Supplemented by reference TRBV7-9 and TRBJ1-2, the full variable domain reads DTGVSQNPRHKITKRGQNVTFRCDPISEHNRLYWYRQTLGQGPEFLTYFQNEAQLEKSRLLSDRFSAERPKGSFSTLEIQRTEQGDSAMYLCASSQGTAYGYTFGSGTRLTVV.

The rearrangement links TRBV7-3 to TRBJ2-3; D gene uncertain. Trimming took 2 bases from V and 1 from J, leaving 4 bases between them. This CDR3 comprises 13 residues. Looked up from germline, CDR1 is SGHTA and CDR2 is FQGTGA. DNA for the CDR3: TGTGCCAGCAGCTTACTCCGCACAGATACGCAGTATTTT. Amino acids: CASSLLRTDTQYF.

The V and J genes are TRBV27 and TRBJ2-1, with 7 bases identical to TRBD1. V shed 4 bases and J 1 base; nucleotides not matched to a gene: 10. The CDR3 sequence is 17 residues long. Germline CDR1 is MNHEY and CDR2 is SMNVEV (reference sequence). This CDR3 reads CASSSTLSGQSYNEQFF. CDR3 DNA: TGTGCCAGCAGTTCTACGCTCTCGGGACAGTCCTACAATGAGCAGTTCTTC.

The gene calls are TRBV4-1 and TRBJ1-2; 11 bases fit TRBD1. V shed 7 bases, J shed 7 bases, and the junction held 8 bases outside the gene matches. The length of the CDR3 is 14 residues. Per the germline V gene, CDR1 is MGHRA and CDR2 is YSYEKL. CDR3 in amino acids: CASNRGQGAGGYTF. The CDR3 DNA sequence: TGCGCCAGCAACCGAGGACAGGGGGCGGGTGGCTACACCTTC.

This chain uses TRBV4-3 with TRBJ2-2; 8 bases map to TRBD1. The junction had 8 bases not matched to a gene; V was cut back by 0 bases and J by 8 bases. The CDR3 has 16 residues. The V gene's germline CDR1 is LGHNA and CDR2 YSLEER. CDR3 protein: CASSQEGRGQGGELFF. The DNA for the CDR3 is TGCGCCAGCAGCCAAGAGGGCAGGGGGCAGGGGGGGGAGCTGTTTTTT.

CDR3 sequence: CATLLAGGDTQYF. Written as DNA, the CDR3 is TGTGCCACCTTACTAGCGGGGGGAGATACGCAGTATTTT. The V call is TRBV10-3, the J call TRBJ2-3, with TRBD2 matching 12 bases. V lost 10 bases and J lost 5; bases outside the gene matches: 4. Germline loops: CDR1 ENHRY, CDR2 SYGVKD. The CDR3 loop spans 13 amino acids.

This clone was detected many times. J is TRBJ2-2 and V is TRBV7-9, with D tentatively TRBD2 (5 bases). The CDR3 extends over 14 amino acids. Germline values: CDR1 SEHNR, CDR2 FQNEAQ (reference sequence). V shed 1 base and J shed 4 bases, with 7 bases lying between them. The CDR3 DNA sequence: TGTGCCAGCAGCTTAGTAGGGAGCACCGGGGAGCTGTTTTTT. This encodes CASSLVGSTGELFF.

The chain links TRBV7-2 to TRBJ2-7; TRBD1 is a possible D gene (6 bases). The germline CDR1 and CDR2 sequences are SGHTA and FQGNSA. This CDR3 is built from 14 residues. Trimming pared 5 bases from V and 7 bases from J, leaving 18 bases between. The CDR3 reads CASSRGQPRLEQYF. CDR3 coding DNA: TGTGCCAGCAGCCGTGGACAGCCCCGCCTAGAGCAGTACTTC.

The rearrangement joins TRBV7-8 to TRBJ1-2, with D possibly TRBD1 on 5 matching bases. CDR1 is SGHVS and CDR2 is FQNEAQ in the germline V gene. The V gene lost 1 base and the J gene lost 8 bases, with 23 bases spanning the gap. This CDR3 is 17 amino acids long. Here the CDR3 DNA reads TGTGCCAGCAGCTTAGGGTTGGAACTGAACTTTGGGGGGGGCTACACCTTC. This gives the protein CASSLGLELNFGGGYTF.

V gene TRBV5-4 combines with J gene TRBJ2-3, with D perhaps matching TRBD2 (5 bases). Germline CDR1 is SGHNT and CDR2 is YYREEE (reference sequence). This CDR3 spans 14 amino acids. Trimming cost V 4 bases and J 5 bases, with 14 bases left between them. The CDR3 region has the DNA TGTGCCAGCAGCGGCGGAGGCCCTGGAGATACGCAGTATTTT. Amino acid sequence: CASSGGGPGDTQYF. Full variable domain (outside the CDR3, taken from reference TRBV5-4 and TRBJ2-3): ETGVTQSPTHLIKTRGQQVTLRCSSQSGHNTVSWYQQALGQGPQFIFQYYREEENGRGNFPPRFSGLQFPNYSSELNVNALELDDSALYLCASSGGGPGDTQYFGPGTRLTVL.

The gene calls are TRBV29-1 and TRBJ2-2; TRBD1 might be the D (5 bases). Germline V gene sequence: CDR1 SQVTM, CDR2 ANQGSEA. Between the trimmed V and J ends, which lost 3 bases and 7 bases, there was a span of 18 bases. The CDR3 has 15 amino acids. Here the CDR3 DNA reads TGCAGCGTTGAGAAGAATTTTGGGGCCGGCGGGGAGCTGTTTTTT. This gives the protein CSVEKNFGAGGELFF.